This TCR beta chain was sequenced in a study of PD-1 blockade in classical Hodgkin lymphoma. Findings and caveats of the study: Significant TCR diversity gains by C4D1 occurred in CD4+ but not CD8+ cells. Differences between repertoires have undefined causes, possibly disease activity or prior therapy. As was reported, newly diagnosed patients showed lower baseline TCR diversity than healthy donors did.

To note about this clone: Its antigen remains unknown.

CDR3 length equals 15 residues. The ends were cut back, 5 bases at V and 0 bases at J, with 12 bases in the middle. CDR1 MNHNY and CDR2 SVGAGI come from the germline V gene (reference sequence). Brentuximab vedotin exposure varied, and every patient relapsed after autologous stem cell transplantation. From thawed PBMCs, CD4+ T cells were purified using magnetic negative selection. Some clones are missing from TCRdb's copy, which holds only in-frame ones; the method was immunoSEQ multiplex PCR. The sample comprises about 24,000 clones, roughly 84% of which are singletons, and about 1.8% rests with the top ten.

The rearrangement uses TRBV6-6 and TRBJ2-3; tentatively, D is TRBD1 (7 bases). The source was CD4+ T cells from blood, collected at baseline. This clonotype was obtained from a human donor with classical Hodgkin lymphoma. The CDR3 nucleotides are TGTGCCAGCAGTCTACAGGGGACTAGCACAGATACGCAGTATTTT. Its translation: CASSLQGTSTDTQYF.